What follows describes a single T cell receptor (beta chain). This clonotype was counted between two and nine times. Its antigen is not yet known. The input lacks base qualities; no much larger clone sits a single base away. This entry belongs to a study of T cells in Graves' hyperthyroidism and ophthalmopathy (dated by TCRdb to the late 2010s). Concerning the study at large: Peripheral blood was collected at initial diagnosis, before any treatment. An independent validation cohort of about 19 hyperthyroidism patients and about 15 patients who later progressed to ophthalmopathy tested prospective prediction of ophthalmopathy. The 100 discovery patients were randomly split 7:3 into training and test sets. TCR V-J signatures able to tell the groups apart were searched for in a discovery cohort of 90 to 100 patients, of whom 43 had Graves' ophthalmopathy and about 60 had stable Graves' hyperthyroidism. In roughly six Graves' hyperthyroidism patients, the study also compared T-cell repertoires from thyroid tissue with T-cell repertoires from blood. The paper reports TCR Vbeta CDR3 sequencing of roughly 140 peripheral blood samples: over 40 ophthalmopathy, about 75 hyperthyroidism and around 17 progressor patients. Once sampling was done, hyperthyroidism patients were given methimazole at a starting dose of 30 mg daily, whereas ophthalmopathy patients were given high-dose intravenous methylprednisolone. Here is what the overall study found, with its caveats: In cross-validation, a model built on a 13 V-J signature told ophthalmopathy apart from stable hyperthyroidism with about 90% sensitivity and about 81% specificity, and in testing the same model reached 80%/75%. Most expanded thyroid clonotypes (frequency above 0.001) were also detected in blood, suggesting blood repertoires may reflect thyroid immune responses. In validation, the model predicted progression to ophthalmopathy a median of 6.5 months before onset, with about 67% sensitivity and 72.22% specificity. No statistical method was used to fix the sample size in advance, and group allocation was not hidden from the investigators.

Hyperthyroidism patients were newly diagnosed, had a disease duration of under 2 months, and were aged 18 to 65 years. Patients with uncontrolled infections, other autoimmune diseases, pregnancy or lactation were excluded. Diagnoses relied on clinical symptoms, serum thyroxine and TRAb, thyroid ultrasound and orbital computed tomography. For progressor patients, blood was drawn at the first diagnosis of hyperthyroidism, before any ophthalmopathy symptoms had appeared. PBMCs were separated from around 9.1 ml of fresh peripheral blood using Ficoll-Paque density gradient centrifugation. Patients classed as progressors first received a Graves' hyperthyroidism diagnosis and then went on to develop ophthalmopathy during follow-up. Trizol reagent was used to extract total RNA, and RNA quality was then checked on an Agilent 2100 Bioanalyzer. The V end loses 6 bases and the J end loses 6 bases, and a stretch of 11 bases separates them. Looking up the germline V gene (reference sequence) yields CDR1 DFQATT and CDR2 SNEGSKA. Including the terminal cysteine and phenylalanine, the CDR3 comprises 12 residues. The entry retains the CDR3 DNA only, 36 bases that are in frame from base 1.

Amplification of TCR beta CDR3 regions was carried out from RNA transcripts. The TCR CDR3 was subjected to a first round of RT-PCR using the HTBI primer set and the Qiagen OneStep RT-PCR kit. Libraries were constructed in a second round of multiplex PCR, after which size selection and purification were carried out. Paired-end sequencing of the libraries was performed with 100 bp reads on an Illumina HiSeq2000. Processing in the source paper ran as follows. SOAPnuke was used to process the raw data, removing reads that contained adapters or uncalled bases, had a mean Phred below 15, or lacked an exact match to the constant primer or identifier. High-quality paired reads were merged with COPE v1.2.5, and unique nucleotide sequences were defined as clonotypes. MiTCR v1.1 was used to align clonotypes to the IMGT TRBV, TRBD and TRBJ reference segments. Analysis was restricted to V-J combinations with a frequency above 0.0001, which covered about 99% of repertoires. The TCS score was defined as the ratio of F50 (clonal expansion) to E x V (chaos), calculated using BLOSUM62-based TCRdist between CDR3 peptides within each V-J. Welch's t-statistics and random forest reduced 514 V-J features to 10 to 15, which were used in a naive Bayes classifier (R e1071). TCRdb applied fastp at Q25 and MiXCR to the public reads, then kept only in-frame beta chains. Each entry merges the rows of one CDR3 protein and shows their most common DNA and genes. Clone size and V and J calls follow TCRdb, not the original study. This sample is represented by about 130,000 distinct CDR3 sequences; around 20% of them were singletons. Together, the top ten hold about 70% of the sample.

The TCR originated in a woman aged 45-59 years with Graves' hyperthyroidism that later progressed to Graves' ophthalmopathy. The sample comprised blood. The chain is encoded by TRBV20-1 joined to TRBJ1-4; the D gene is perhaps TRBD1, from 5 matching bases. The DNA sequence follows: TGCAGTGCCCAGGGATGGGATGAAAAACTGTTTTTT. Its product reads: CSAQGWDEKLFF.